A single sample gave rise to the 22 T cell receptor beta chains below, sequenced in a study of brain T cells in children with intractable seizures. Some clones are missing from TCRdb's copy, which holds only in-frame ones; the method was immunoSEQ multiplex PCR. The sample consists of roughly 8,700 clones, roughly three quarters of them appearing once. Only cases whose brain tissue showed the highest T cell transcript signatures were sequenced. Sample: resected brain tissue, taken at surgery. All receptors derive from a girl aged 2-10 years with tuberous sclerosis and intractable seizures.

The CDR3 protein is CASSIFVDPDRGIYEQYV. CDR3 bases: TGCGCCAGCAGCATCTTCGTAGACCCGGACAGGGGGATCTACGAGCAGTACGTC. This chain uses TRBV5-1 with TRBJ2-7, with 10 nucleotides matching TRBD1. Trimming took 4 bases from V and 3 from J; bases not matched to a gene: 16. Germline loops: CDR1 SGHRS, CDR2 YFSETQ. The CDR3 has 18 amino acids.

The chain is built from TRBV6-5 and TRBJ1-3; D is unclear. Germline assignment: CDR1 MNHEY and CDR2 SVGAGI. CDR3 size: 13 residues. The V gene lost 6 bases and the J gene lost 4 bases, with 10 bases spanning the gap. CDR3 DNA: TGTGCCAGCAGACGAACCCACGGAAACACCATATATTTT. Its translation: CASRRTHGNTIYF.

The chain recombines TRBV5-6 with TRBJ1-2; D unresolved. The CDR3 is made up of 15 amino acids. CDR1 is SGHDT, CDR2 YYEEEE, per germline. Trimming pared 4 bases from V and 4 bases from J, leaving 17 bases between. CDR3 sequence (DNA): TGTGCCAGCAGCCTAGCTCAAGTGATTTCCTATGGCTACACCTTC. It is translated as CASSLAQVISYGYTF.

CDR3: CASNLAGGPGTGELFF. Written as DNA, the CDR3 is TGCGCCAGCAATCTAGCGGGGGGGCCAGGGACCGGGGAGCTGTTTTTT. This chain joins TRBV5-1 and TRBJ2-2, with 12 nucleotides matching TRBD2. The CDR3 runs to 16 residues. The V and J ends lost 6 bases and 5 bases, in that order; junction bases with no gene match: 8. Germline CDR1 SGHRS, CDR2 YFSETQ.

The gene calls are TRBV7-8 and TRBJ2-7, with 8 positions matching TRBD1. The CDR3 has 15 residues. V dropped 6 bases and J dropped 3; count of bases not matched to a gene: 10. The germline V gene encodes CDR1 SGHVS and CDR2 FQNEAQ. This chain's CDR3 is CASSHDRGGGYEQYF. The CDR3 nucleotides are TGTGCCAGCAGTCACGACAGGGGAGGTGGCTACGAGCAGTACTTC.

The CDR3 spells CAWSPRVSGPQETQYF. The CDR3 coding sequence is TGTGCCTGGAGTCCAAGAGTGTCGGGCCCACAAGAGACCCAGTACTTC. This chain joins TRBV30 and TRBJ2-5; D is uncertain. This CDR3 has 16 residues. V was pared by 2 bases and J by 2 bases, with 18 bases between. Germline-derived CDR1 and CDR2 are GTSNPN and SVGIG (reference sequence).

This chain connects TRBV9 to TRBJ1-2; maybe TRBD1 (5 bases). This CDR3 has 14 amino acids. Germline CDR1 and CDR2: SGDLS and YYNGEE. With 3 bases removed from V and 6 bases from J, the gap between germline ends came to 15 bases. CDR3 DNA sequence: TGTGCCAGCAGCGCTGGGGGGGGGAAGAATGGCTACACCTTC. Protein product: CASSAGGGKNGYTF.

This chain joins TRBV24-1 and TRBJ1-4; TRBD1 is a possible D gene (6 bases). This CDR3 contains 15 residues. The ends were cut back, 4 bases at V and 6 bases at J, with 14 bases in the middle. Germline V gene data show CDR1 as KGHDR and CDR2 as SFDVKD. The DNA of the CDR3 is TGTGCCACCAGTGACCCCAGGGGAAGGGATGAAAAACTGTTTTTT. Residues: CATSDPRGRDEKLFF.

This clone occurred once. The J gene is TRBJ2-5, the V gene TRBV6-5; 7 bases agree with TRBD2. Germline values: CDR1 MNHEY, CDR2 SVGAGI. J gave up 4 bases and V 3 bases, and 8 bases lay outside the gene matches. The CDR3 covers 15 residues. The CDR3, as DNA: TGTGCCAGCAGTTATTCGCGCGGGGGAAGAGAGACCCAGTACTTC. Amino acids: CASSYSRGGRETQYF.

The chain uses TRBV2 and TRBJ1-6, with D uncertain. The V and J ends lost 6 bases and 4 bases respectively, with 16 bases between them. The CDR3 runs 16 residues. From germline, CDR1 is SNHLY and CDR2 FYNNEI. This CDR3 is CASRGLGELYNSPLHF. CDR3 in DNA: TGTGCCAGCAGGGGATTGGGTGAACTATATAATTCACCCCTCCACTTT.

About this clone: A junction end diverges from the germline sequence, so it may reflect a read error. J is TRBJ2-2 and V is TRBV19; 10 bases fit TRBD2. This CDR3 region has 15 residues. From germline, CDR1 is LNHDA and CDR2 SQIVND (reference sequence). CDR3 in DNA: TGTGCCAGTAGCATAGCGGGGGGGAACACCGGGGAGCTGTTTTTT. It codes for CASSIAGGNTGELFF. The complete variable domain, with remaining parts taken from reference TRBV19 and TRBJ2-2, reads DGGITQSPKYLFRKEGQNVTLSCEQNLNHDAMYWYRQDPGQGLRLIYYSQIVNDFQKGDIAEGYSVSREKKESFPLTVTSAQKNPTAFYLCASSIAGGNTGELFFGEGSRLTVL.

The V gene is TRBV19, the J gene TRBJ2-5, with D uncertain. Germline CDR1 reads LNHDA; CDR2 reads SQIVND (reference sequence). There are 13 residues in the CDR3. Trimming left V 1 base short and J 5 bases short, with 8 bases between. CDR3: CASSIARWETQYF. The DNA for the CDR3 is TGTGCCAGTAGTATAGCTCGTTGGGAGACCCAGTACTTC.

This chain's CDR3 is CASSLFSGGAADTQYF. The CDR3 nucleotides are TGTGCCAGCAGTTTATTTAGCGGGGGGGCTGCAGATACGCAGTATTTT. The chain has TRBV27 and TRBJ2-3, with 11 nucleotides matching TRBD2. The CDR3 consists of 16 residues. Trimming at V came to 1 base and at J to 4 bases, leaving 4 bases not matched to a gene. Germline V gives CDR1 MNHEY, CDR2 SMNVEV (reference sequence).

The V call is TRBV19, the J call TRBJ1-1, with 8 bases fitting TRBD1. The CDR3 is 15 amino acids. The ends lost 5 bases at V and 7 bases at J; junction bases unmatched: 12. Per germline, CDR1 LNHDA and CDR2 SQIVND (reference sequence). The CDR3 sequence is CASSPAGQAFGEAFF. DNA of the CDR3: TGTGCCAGTAGTCCGGCGGGACAGGCCTTCGGTGAAGCTTTCTTT. Complete variable domain (other parts from reference TRBV19 and TRBJ1-1): DGGITQSPKYLFRKEGQNVTLSCEQNLNHDAMYWYRQDPGQGLRLIYYSQIVNDFQKGDIAEGYSVSREKKESFPLTVTSAQKNPTAFYLCASSPAGQAFGEAFFGQGTRLTVV.

In this sample, this clone turned up a few times. The rearrangement links TRBV5-1 to TRBJ2-2, with 7 bases matching TRBD2. This CDR3 region has 16 residues. V was clipped by 4 bases and J by 4 bases; unmatched bases: 10. Looked up from germline, CDR1 is SGHRS and CDR2 is YFSETQ. The CDR3 bases are TGCGCCAGCAGCAGAGACGGGGGGTCCCTCACCGGGGAGCTGTTTTTT. Translation: CASSRDGGSLTGELFF. The complete variable domain, with remaining parts taken from reference TRBV5-1 and TRBJ2-2, reads KAGVTQTPRYLIKTRGQQVTLSCSPISGHRSVSWYQQTPGQGLQFLFEYFSETQRNKGNFPGRFSGRQFSNSRSEMNVSTLELGDSALYLCASSRDGGSLTGELFFGEGSRLTVL.

J is TRBJ2-2 and V is TRBV7-9, with D perhaps TRBD2 (6 bases). The CDR3 consists of 16 residues. CDR1 and CDR2 from the germline V gene are SEHNR and FQNEAQ (reference sequence). Trimming shortened V by 1 base and J by 1 base, and 10 bases separated the two germline ends. This CDR3 reads CASSLDRGLNTGELFF. In DNA, the CDR3 is TGTGCCAGCAGCTTAGACCGGGGGTTGAACACCGGGGAGCTGTTTTTT.

This chain uses TRBV30 with TRBJ2-1; D is possibly TRBD1 or TRBD2 (6 bases each). The CDR3 runs 14 residues. V dropped 4 bases and J dropped 4 bases, with 14 bases sitting between them. Germline V gene data show CDR1 as GTSNPN and CDR2 as SVGIG (reference sequence). The CDR3 here is CAWTRGGPYNEQFF. In DNA, the CDR3 is TGTGCCTGGACTAGAGGGGGGCCGTACAATGAGCAGTTCTTC.

The rearrangement links TRBV15 to TRBJ2-3; 8 bases match TRBD2. The CDR3 has 16 residues. V lost 1 base, J lost 1 base, and 4 bases stayed unmatched. Germline CDR1 reads LNHNV; CDR2 reads YYDKDF (reference sequence). CDR3 region: CATSRGGLARTDTQYF. CDR3 in DNA: TGTGCCACCAGCAGAGGTGGACTAGCCCGCACAGATACGCAGTATTTT.

This clone was seen a few times. The V and J genes are TRBV5-1 and TRBJ1-2; no firm D call. Trimming pared 0 bases from V and 8 bases from J, leaving 8 bases between. Germline V CDR1 and CDR2: SGHRS, YFSETQ. CDR3 length: 12 amino acids. CDR3 in amino acids: CASSLGFGGYTF. CDR3 bases: TGCGCCAGCAGCTTGGGCTTCGGGGGCTACACCTTC. Full variable domain (outside the CDR3, taken from reference TRBV5-1 and TRBJ1-2): KAGVTQTPRYLIKTRGQQVTLSCSPISGHRSVSWYQQTPGQGLQFLFEYFSETQRNKGNFPGRFSGRQFSNSRSEMNVSTLELGDSALYLCASSLGFGGYTFGSGTRLTVV.

The gene calls are TRBV12-3 or TRBV12-4 and TRBJ1-2; TRBD1 matches 8 bases. This CDR3 contains 13 residues. The V segment lost 7 bases and the J segment 5 bases; nucleotides outside the gene matches: 6. DNA of the CDR3: TGTGCCAGCACCCTCGGGACAGGATATGGCTACACCTTC. Translation gives CASTLGTGYGYTF.

The V call is TRBV5-5, the J call TRBJ2-1; weak D call: TRBD1 (6 bases). Germline V CDR1 and CDR2: SGHKS, YYEKEE (reference sequence). This CDR3 is built from 15 residues. With 4 bases removed from V and 3 bases from J, the gap between germline ends came to 14 bases. The CDR3: CASSRRDTNYNEQFF. CDR3 sequence (DNA): TGTGCCAGCAGCCGCCGGGACACCAACTACAATGAGCAGTTCTTC.

This clone was seen more than once but under ten times. The J gene is TRBJ2-1, the V gene TRBV7-8, with no clear D. The CDR3 is 11 amino acids. From germline, CDR1 is SGHVS and CDR2 FQNEAQ. V lost 3 bases, J lost 9 bases, and 6 bases lay in between. The CDR3 nucleotides read TGTGCCAGCAGCTTCTCTATTGAGCAGTTCTTC. Protein sequence: CASSFSIEQFF. The whole variable domain, filled in from reference TRBV7-8 and TRBJ2-1, reads GAGVSQSPRYKVAKRGQDVALRCDPISGHVSLFWYQQALGQGPEFLTYFQNEAQLDKSGLPSDRFFAERPEGSVSTLKIQRTQQEDSAVYLCASSFSIEQFFGPGTRLTVL.